This T cell receptor beta chain was observed in a study of cytomegalovirus exposure and HLA in healthy donors. The PCR ran on 60 Vbeta and 13 Jbeta primers. In the original workflow: The authors later counted around 80 million unique TCR beta chains, about 11 million of them shared. The data were produced by immunoSEQ multiplex PCR, yet TCRdb's version contains in-frame clones alone and is incomplete. The D gene and trimming were derived from the DNA, and the V and J assignments and clone size from that table. The table records tens of thousands of clones, around 68% of them present only once. The CDR3 loop spans 15 amino acids. CDR1 and CDR2 (germline): MNHEY, SMNVEV (reference sequence). V shed 2 bases, J shed 3 bases, and the junction held 4 bases outside the gene matches. About this clone: Its cognate antigen is unknown.

Study-wide points: The authors listed over 150 TCR beta chains as cytomegalovirus-associated.

This clonotype was sampled from a woman younger than 45 in good health and CMV-seronegative. Sequencing input: PBMCs. The V and J genes are TRBV27 and TRBJ1-5, with 7 bases aligning to TRBD1. For the CDR3, the DNA is TGTGCCAGCAGTTTACACGACAGGGCCAATCAGCCCCAGCATTTT. Its translation is CASSLHDRANQPQHF.